This TCR beta chain came from a study of shared T cell receptors in the human thymus. Produced via immunoSEQ multiplex PCR; TCRdb's table is partial and in-frame only. This table holds 700,000 to 750,000 clones, approximately 85% found once. V gave up 7 bases and J gave up 14 bases, with 21 bases separating them. CDR1 is SGHAT, CDR2 FQNNGV, per germline. This CDR3 comprises 13 residues. These data are also associated with another study on human thymus T cells. That report notes: Finnish infants who were healthy and having corrective surgery for congenital heart defects made up the donors. The source of the thymus tissue was resections taken during corrective heart surgery. V and J gene usage appeared biased in thymic and blood repertoires. Related research reported highly overlapping thymic repertoires among unrelated individuals.

Sequencing used thymocytes. The chain is built from TRBV11-2 and TRBJ1-3, with a possible D match to TRBD1 (6 bases). This TCR came from a girl under three years old with a congenital heart defect. CDR3 protein: CASNLNRDDRLYF. The CDR3 DNA reads TGTGCCAGCAATTTAAATCGGGACGACAGGTTATATTTT. The whole variable domain, filled in from reference TRBV11-2 and TRBJ1-3, reads EAGVAQSPRYKIIEKRQSVAFWCNPISGHATLYWYQQILGQGPKLLIQFQNNGVVDDSQLPKDRFSAERLKGVDSTLKIQPAKLEDSAVYLCASNLNRDDRLYFGEGSWLTVV.